This T cell receptor beta chain was recorded in a study of T cell responses to AZD1222 COVID-19 vaccine. Only in-frame clones appear in the TCRdb table, and some are missing; sequencing was by immunoSEQ multiplex PCR. In the table there are 150,000 to 200,000 clones, approximately 93% of which are singletons. Concerning this clone itself: Antigen: not known.

Overall study results and limits: In a largely white British group with more females than males, clonal diversity was possibly underestimated.

Losses at the gene ends were 3 bases for V and 6 bases for J; bases not matched to a gene: 4. The CDR3 has 13 amino acids. The germline CDR1 and CDR2 sequences are MNHEY and SMNVEV (reference sequence). The TCR originated in an adult in good health. The gene calls are TRBV27 and TRBJ1-2, with 7 bases that match TRBD1. The sequencing used peripheral blood, collected on day 0 of AZD1222 vaccination. Written as DNA, the CDR3 is TGTGCCAGCAGTTTCGACAGGGTTGATGGCTACACCTTC. It specifies CASSFDRVDGYTF.